A selection of T cell receptor beta chains follows, all from one sample in a study of neurological immune-mediated disorders. TCRdb redid the calling of the 5' RACE reads with MiXCR, one entry per CDR3 protein. Of around 68,000 distinct CDR3 sequences listed, under 5% were seen once; the top ten hold more than 2.5%. The sample was PBMCs. All receptors come from a man aged 50 to 59 with multiple sclerosis. CDR3s include the opening cysteine and the closing phenylalanine or tryptophan. A D gene is named only where the DNA matches it firmly. The size field reads once, few, many or a size class.

j_call: TRBJ1-1; clone_size: many; v_call: TRBV5-1; d_call: TRBD1; cdr3_nt: TGCGCCAGCAGCATCAGGGGGGTAGACACTGAAGCTTTCTTT; cdr3_aa: CASSIRGVDTEAFF
j_call: TRBJ2-3; clone_size: many; v_call: TRBV12-3/TRBV12-4; d_call: .; cdr3_nt: TGTGCCAGCAGTGGGGGAATTGGGACAGATACGCAGTATTTT; cdr3_aa: CASSGGIGTDTQYF
j_call: TRBJ2-3; clone_size: many; v_call: TRBV5-1; d_call: .; cdr3_nt: TGCGCCAGCAGCCCTATGAGGAGAAAGTCTAGCACAGATACGCAGTATTTT; cdr3_aa: CASSPMRRKSSTDTQYF
j_call: TRBJ1-2; clone_size: many; v_call: TRBV29-1; d_call: .; cdr3_nt: TGCAGCGTTGAAGATGGGCAGGGCGGCGGCTACACCTTC; cdr3_aa: CSVEDGQGGGYTF
j_call: TRBJ1-5; clone_size: few; v_call: TRBV10-3; d_call: .; cdr3_nt: TGTGCCTCCAGTGATTGGGGGGTTCGACAGCCCCAGAATTTT; cdr3_aa: CASSDWGVRQPQNF
j_call: TRBJ1-2; clone_size: many; v_call: TRBV5-1; d_call: .; cdr3_nt: TGCGCCAGCAGCTTGGTCCAGGGCAACTATGGCTACACCTTC; cdr3_aa: CASSLVQGNYGYTF
j_call: TRBJ1-6; clone_size: many; v_call: TRBV3-1; d_call: .; cdr3_nt: TGTGCCAGCAGCCAAGTGGGCAGGGGCAATTCACCCCTCCACTTT; cdr3_aa: CASSQVGRGNSPLHF
j_call: TRBJ2-2; clone_size: many; v_call: TRBV6-6; d_call: .; cdr3_nt: TGTGCCAGCAGTTACTCGGGGACCGGGGAGCTGTTTTTT; cdr3_aa: CASSYSGTGELFF
j_call: TRBJ2-1; clone_size: many; v_call: TRBV10-3; d_call: TRBD2; cdr3_nt: TGTGCCATCAGTGAGACCCTGGGACTAGCGGGGGGCAACAATGAGCAGTTCTTC; cdr3_aa: CAISETLGLAGGNNEQFF
j_call: TRBJ2-1; clone_size: many; v_call: TRBV6-5; d_call: TRBD1; cdr3_nt: TGTGCCAGCAGACAACCCCCGGGACAGGGTCTGTTCTTC; cdr3_aa: CASRQPPGQGLFF
j_call: TRBJ1-2; clone_size: many; v_call: TRBV18; d_call: TRBD1; cdr3_nt: TGTGCCAGCTCACCTTCCCGGGACAGGGGCTGGAGTGGCTACACCTTC; cdr3_aa: CASSPSRDRGWSGYTF
j_call: TRBJ1-1; clone_size: many; v_call: TRBV5-1; d_call: TRBD1; cdr3_nt: TGCGCCAGCAGCTTGGGACAGGGGGCAAGAAGAGCTTTCTTT; cdr3_aa: CASSLGQGARRAFF
j_call: TRBJ1-1; clone_size: many; v_call: TRBV7-9; d_call: .; cdr3_nt: TGTGCCAGCAGCTTAGGGGTTGTGGTCGACACTGAAGCTTTCTTT; cdr3_aa: CASSLGVVVDTEAFF
j_call: TRBJ1-2; clone_size: many; v_call: TRBV2; d_call: TRBD1; cdr3_nt: TGTGCCAGCAGGAAGGGGGCCGATGGCTACACCTTC; cdr3_aa: CASRKGADGYTF
j_call: TRBJ1-3; clone_size: many; v_call: TRBV6-5; d_call: TRBD1; cdr3_nt: TGTGCCAGCAGTTTCGACAGGGCGTCTGGAAACACCATATATTTT; cdr3_aa: CASSFDRASGNTIYF
j_call: TRBJ2-1; clone_size: many; v_call: TRBV7-7; d_call: TRBD2; cdr3_nt: TGTGCTAGCAGCGAGCTAGCGGGGACATACAATGAGCAGTTCTTC; cdr3_aa: CASSELAGTYNEQFF
j_call: TRBJ2-6; clone_size: many; v_call: TRBV7-6; d_call: .; cdr3_nt: TGTGCCAGCAGCTTAGCGGGCGTGGGGGCCAACGTCCTGACTTTC; cdr3_aa: CASSLAGVGANVLTF
j_call: TRBJ1-1; clone_size: many; v_call: TRBV7-2; d_call: .; cdr3_nt: TGTGCCAGCAGCTTAGCGTTACAGTCAGGGGCTTTCTTT; cdr3_aa: CASSLALQSGAFF